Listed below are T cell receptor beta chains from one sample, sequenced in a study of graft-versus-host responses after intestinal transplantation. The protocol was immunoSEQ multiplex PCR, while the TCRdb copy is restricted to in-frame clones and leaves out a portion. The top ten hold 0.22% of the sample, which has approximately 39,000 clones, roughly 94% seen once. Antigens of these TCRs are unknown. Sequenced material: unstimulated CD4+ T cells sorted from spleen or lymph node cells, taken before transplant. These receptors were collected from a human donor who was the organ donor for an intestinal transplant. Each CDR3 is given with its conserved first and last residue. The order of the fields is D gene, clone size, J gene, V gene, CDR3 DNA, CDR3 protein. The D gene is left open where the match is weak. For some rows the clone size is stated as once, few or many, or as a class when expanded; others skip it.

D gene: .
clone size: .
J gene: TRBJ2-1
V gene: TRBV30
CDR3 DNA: TGTGCCTGGAGTCCCCGATCGGCTTTTTTTGGTGAGCAGTTCTTC
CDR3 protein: CAWSPRSAFFGEQFF

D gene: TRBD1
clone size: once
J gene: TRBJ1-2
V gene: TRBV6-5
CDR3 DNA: TGTGCCAGCAGCTTTTTGACCGGGACAGGGGTTGGCTACACCTTC
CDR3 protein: CASSFLTGTGVGYTF

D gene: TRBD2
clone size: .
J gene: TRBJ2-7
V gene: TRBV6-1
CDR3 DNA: TGTGCCAGCAGTGACCCAATCGCGGGGGGGCCCTACGAGCAGTACTTC
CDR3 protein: CASSDPIAGGPYEQYF

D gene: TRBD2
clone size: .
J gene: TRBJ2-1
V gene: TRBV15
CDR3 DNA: TGTGCCACCAGCAGAGACCACCCTAGCGGGGGGGCCAACGAGCAGTTCTTC
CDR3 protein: CATSRDHPSGGANEQFF

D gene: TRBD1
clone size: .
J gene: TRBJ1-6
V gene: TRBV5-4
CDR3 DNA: TGTGCCAGCAGCCAGGTTTGGTTGGCAGGGGGAAATTCACCCCTCCACTTT
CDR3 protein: CASSQVWLAGGNSPLHF

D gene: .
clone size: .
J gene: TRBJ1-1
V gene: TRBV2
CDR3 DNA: TGTGCCAGCAGTGAAGACACTGAAGCTTTCTTT
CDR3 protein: CASSEDTEAFF

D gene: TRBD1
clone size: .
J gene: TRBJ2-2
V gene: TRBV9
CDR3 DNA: TGTGCCAGCAGCGTAGGGACAGGGAACACCGGGGAGCTGTTTTTT
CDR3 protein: CASSVGTGNTGELFF

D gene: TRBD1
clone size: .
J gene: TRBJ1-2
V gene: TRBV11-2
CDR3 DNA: TGTGCCAGCAGCTTAGGGACAGGGCTTCACTATGGCTACACCTTC
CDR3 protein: CASSLGTGLHYGYTF

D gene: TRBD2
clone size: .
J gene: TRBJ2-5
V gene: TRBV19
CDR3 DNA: TGTGCCAGTAGTATGGGACTAGCGGGGGTCCAAGAGACCCAGTACTTC
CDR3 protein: CASSMGLAGVQETQYF

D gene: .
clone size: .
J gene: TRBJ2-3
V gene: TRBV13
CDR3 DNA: TGTGCCAGCAGCCTTAGTATAGCGTACCAGTATTTT
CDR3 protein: CASSLSIAYQYF

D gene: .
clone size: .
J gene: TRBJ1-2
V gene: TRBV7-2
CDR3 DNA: TGTGCCAGCAGCTTAGACAACTATGGCTACACCTTC
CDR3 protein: CASSLDNYGYTF

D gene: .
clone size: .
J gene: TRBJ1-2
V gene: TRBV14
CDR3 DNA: TGTGCCAGCAGCCAAATGGGCAGGGGTAACTATGGCTACACCTTC
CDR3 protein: CASSQMGRGNYGYTF

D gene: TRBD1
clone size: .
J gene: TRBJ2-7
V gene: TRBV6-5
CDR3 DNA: TGTGCCAGCAGTTACTTTCAGGGGGCCTACGAGCAGTACTTC
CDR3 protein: CASSYFQGAYEQYF

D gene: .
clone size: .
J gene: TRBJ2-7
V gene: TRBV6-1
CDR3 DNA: TGTGCCAGCAGTGAAGAGCATGTCTATGGAAACTACGAGCAGTACTTC
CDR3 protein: CASSEEHVYGNYEQYF

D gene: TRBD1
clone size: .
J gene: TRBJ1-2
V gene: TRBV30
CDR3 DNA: TGTGCCTGGAGTCCGACAGGGGGTCTTTCTGGCTACACCTTC
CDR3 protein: CAWSPTGGLSGYTF

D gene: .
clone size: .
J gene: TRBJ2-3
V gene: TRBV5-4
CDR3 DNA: TGTGCCAGCAGCTTCTACACAGGCCCTACCCCGGGCACGCAGTATTTT
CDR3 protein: CASSFYTGPTPGTQYF

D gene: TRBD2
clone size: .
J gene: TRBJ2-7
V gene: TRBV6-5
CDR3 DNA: TGTGCCAGCAGTTACGCCCTAGCGGGCAGCTCCTACGAGCAGTACTTC
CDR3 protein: CASSYALAGSSYEQYF

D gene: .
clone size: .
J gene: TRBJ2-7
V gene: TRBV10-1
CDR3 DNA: TGCGCCAGGGAGGGGCCACGCTACGAGCAGTACTTC
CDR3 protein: CAREGPRYEQYF

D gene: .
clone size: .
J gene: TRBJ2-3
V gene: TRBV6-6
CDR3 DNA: TGTGCCAGCAGTTACTCGCAGCAGATCACAGATACGCAGTATTTT
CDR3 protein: CASSYSQQITDTQYF

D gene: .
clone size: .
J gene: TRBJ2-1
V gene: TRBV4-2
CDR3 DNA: TGTGCCAGCAGCCCCGGGAATGAGCAGTTCTTC
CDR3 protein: CASSPGNEQFF

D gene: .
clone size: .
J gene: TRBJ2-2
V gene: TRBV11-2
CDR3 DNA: TGTGCCAGCAGCTTAGGGGCCAGAAGGATAGGCGGGGAGCTGTTTTTT
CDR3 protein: CASSLGARRIGGELFF

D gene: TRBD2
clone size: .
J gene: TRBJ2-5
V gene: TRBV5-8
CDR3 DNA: TGTGCCAGCAGCGTGTATAGCGGGGGCCGCCAAGAGACCCAGTACTTC
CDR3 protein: CASSVYSGGRQETQYF

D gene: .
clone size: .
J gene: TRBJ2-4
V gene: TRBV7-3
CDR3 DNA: TGTGCCAGCAGCTTAGGAGCGGGCACGGGGCACCTGGGAGCCAAAAACATTCAGTACTTC
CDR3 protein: CASSLGAGTGHLGAKNIQYF

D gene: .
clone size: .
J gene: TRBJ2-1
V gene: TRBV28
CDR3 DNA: TGTGCCAGCACCGAGAGGGGACTCACGCGTTACTACAATGAGCAGTTCTTC
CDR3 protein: CASTERGLTRYYNEQFF

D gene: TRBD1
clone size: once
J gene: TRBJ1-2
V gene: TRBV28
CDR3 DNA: TGTGCCAGCAGTTTTCCGGGACAGGGGGCTAGGGTGAACTATGGCTACACCTTC
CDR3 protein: CASSFPGQGARVNYGYTF

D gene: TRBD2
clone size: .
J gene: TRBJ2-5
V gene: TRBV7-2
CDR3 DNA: TGTGCCAGCAGTTCACGACTAGCGGGGAAGGTAGAGACCCAGTACTTC
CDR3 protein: CASSSRLAGKVETQYF

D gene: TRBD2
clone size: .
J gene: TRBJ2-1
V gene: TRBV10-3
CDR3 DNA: TGTGCCATCACGAGGACTAGCGAGAGCAATGAGCAGTTCTTC
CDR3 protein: CAITRTSESNEQFF

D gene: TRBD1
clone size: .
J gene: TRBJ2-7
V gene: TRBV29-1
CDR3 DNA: TGCAGCGTTGAGCCCAGGGGGTCCTACGAGCAGTACTTC
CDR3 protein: CSVEPRGSYEQYF

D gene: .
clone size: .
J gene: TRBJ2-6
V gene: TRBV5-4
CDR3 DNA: TGTGCCAGCAGCTGGGGGAGCGGCAACGTCCTGACTTTC
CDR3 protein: CASSWGSGNVLTF

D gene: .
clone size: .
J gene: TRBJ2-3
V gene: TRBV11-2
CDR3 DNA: TGTGCCAGCAGCGAACAGGGCACAGATACGCAGTATTTT
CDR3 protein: CASSEQGTDTQYF

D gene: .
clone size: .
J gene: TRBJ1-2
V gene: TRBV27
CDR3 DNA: TGTGCCAGCAGTTTAAAACCCCTCAACTATGGCTACACCTTC
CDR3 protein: CASSLKPLNYGYTF

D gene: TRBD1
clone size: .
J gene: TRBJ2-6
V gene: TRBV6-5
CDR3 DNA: TGTGCCAGCAGCACCAGGGGGTCTGGGGCCAACGTCCTGACTTTC
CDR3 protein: CASSTRGSGANVLTF